Listed below are T cell receptor beta chains from one sample, sequenced in a study of response to subunit inactivated influenza vaccine. From the RT-PCR reads, TCRdb called clonotypes with MiXCR, one entry per CDR3 protein. The sample comprises 400,000 to 650,000 distinct CDR3 sequences, more than 7% of which are singletons, and 13% rests with the top ten. Sequencing used PBMCs from blood, obtained less than 30 months after vaccination. The receptors originated from a man between 50 and 69 years old who received an inactivated influenza vaccine. The CDR3 runs from the conserved cysteine through the conserved F or W. The D gene is left open where the match is weak. Not all rows give a size; the values are once, few, many and, for expanded clones, a class.

.	few	TRBV14	TRBJ1-2	12	TGTGCCAGCAGCAACGACAACTATGGCTACACCTTC	CASSNDNYGYTF
.	many	TRBV7-2	TRBJ1-4	16	TGTGCCAGCACCCCGAGGGGGAGCGGGGGTGGTGAAAAACTGTTTTTT	CASTPRGSGGGEKLFF
.	many	TRBV20-1	TRBJ1-3	15	TGCAGTGCTAGAGATAGCCAGAGCTCTGGAAACACCATATATTTT	CSARDSQSSGNTIYF
TRBD1	few	TRBV24-1	TRBJ2-1	13	TGTGCCACCAGTGACCCGGGACAGGGGGGCGAGTTCTTC	CATSDPGQGGEFF
TRBD2	.	TRBV24-1	TRBJ2-1	16	TGTGCCACCAGTGATCGCGGACTAGCGGACTACAATGAGCAGTTCTTC	CATSDRGLADYNEQFF
.	few	TRBV7-2	TRBJ2-1	12	TGTGCCAGCAGCATGGGTGTAGGTGAGCAGTTCTTC	CASSMGVGEQFF
.	many	TRBV5-1	TRBJ1-5	15	TGCGCCAGCAGCCTGGACAGCCCCGGCAATCAGCCCCAGCATTTT	CASSLDSPGNQPQHF
.	.	TRBV9	TRBJ2-1	15	TGTGCCAGCAGCGTAGACAGCGGATGGAGTAATGAGCAGTTCTTC	CASSVDSGWSNEQFF
.	many	TRBV29-1	TRBJ1-1	12	TGCAGCGTTTTTCAGACAGTCGGTGAAGCTTTCTTT	CSVFQTVGEAFF
TRBD1	few	TRBV28	TRBJ2-7	16	TGTGCCAGCAGTCTGCCGGGACAGGGTACGAGTTACGAGCAGTACTTC	CASSLPGQGTSYEQYF
TRBD1	many	TRBV29-1	TRBJ2-3	16	TGCAGCGCGCGAGGAAAGGGACAGGGAAGCACAGATACGCAGTATTTT	CSARGKGQGSTDTQYF
TRBD2	many	TRBV20-1	TRBJ2-5	15	TGCAGTGCTAGAGGGCAAGCGGGAGTTTCAGAGACCCAGTACTTC	CSARGQAGVSETQYF
.	few	TRBV6-5	TRBJ1-2	13	TGTGCCAGCAGTTATACAAACCTGGGAGGCTACACCTTC	CASSYTNLGGYTF
.	few	TRBV6-5	TRBJ2-7	12	TGTGCCAGCAGCCCCGACCGAGTGGCGCAGTACTTC	CASSPDRVAQYF
.	.	TRBV20-1	TRBJ2-7	14	TGCAGTGCTAGAGATTGGCGGGGAACCTACGAGCAGTACTTC	CSARDWRGTYEQYF
TRBD1	.	TRBV5-6	TRBJ2-7	13	TGTGCCAGCAGCTTTCCCAGGGGGTACGAGCAGTACTTC	CASSFPRGYEQYF
.	many	TRBV9	TRBJ1-2	15	TGTGCCAGCAGCGCCGGGACACGATTTTCCGATGGCTACACCTTC	CASSAGTRFSDGYTF
TRBD2	few	TRBV2	TRBJ2-3	14	TGTGCCAGGGCGGGAGAAACGAGCACAGATACGCAGTATTTT	CARAGETSTDTQYF
TRBD1	few	TRBV5-4	TRBJ2-1	16	TGTGCCAGCAGCTCCGGGACAGGCTCTTCCTACAATGAGCAGTTCTTC	CASSSGTGSSYNEQFF
.	.	TRBV15	TRBJ1-1	10	TGTGCCACCACCACGAGGGAAGCTTTCTTT	CATTTREAFF
.	many	TRBV11-2	TRBJ2-6	18	TGTGCCAGCAGCAGGCAGACAGGCCCGGGATCTGGGGCCAACGTCCTGACTTTC	CASSRQTGPGSGANVLTF
.	.	TRBV5-1	TRBJ2-3	15	TGCGCCAGCAGCTTGGTGGTAGATAGCACAGATACGCAGTATTTT	CASSLVVDSTDTQYF
.	many	TRBV28	TRBJ2-1	15	TGTGCCAGCAGTCCTCATGGCAGGTCCGCCAATGAGCAGTTCTTC	CASSPHGRSANEQFF
.	once	TRBV3-1	TRBJ1-1	20	TGTGCCAGCAGCAAGGGGGTCCAGGGGAAAAATGCTGCGGGGAACACTGAAGCTTTCTTT	CASSKGVQGKNAAGNTEAFF
.	many	TRBV14	TRBJ2-7	14	TGTGCCAGCAGCCAGTGGCAAAGCTCCTACGAGCAGTACTTC	CASSQWQSSYEQYF
TRBD2	.	TRBV9	TRBJ2-2	15	TGTGCCAGCAGCGTAGGACTAGCGGGAATCGGGGAGCTGTTTTTT	CASSVGLAGIGELFF
TRBD2	few	TRBV7-2	TRBJ2-3	17	TGTGCCAGCAGCATTAGCGGGGCCCCACGGGGCACAGATACGCAGTATTTT	CASSISGAPRGTDTQYF
TRBD2	.	TRBV20-1	TRBJ2-7	16	TGCAGTGCTGGGGGCCGGACTAGCGGGCGCTCCTACGAGCAGTACTTC	CSAGGRTSGRSYEQYF
.	.	TRBV20-1	TRBJ2-7	14	TGCAGTGCTAGGGACGACGGGGTTCCGTACGAGCAGTACTTC	CSARDDGVPYEQYF
.	few	TRBV6-1	TRBJ2-3	15	TGTGCCAGCAGTGCCGGGACCCGAGGCACAGATACGCAGTATTTT	CASSAGTRGTDTQYF
.	many	TRBV11-2	TRBJ1-6	15	TGTGCCAGCAGCTTGGCTGGGTCCTATAATTCACCCCTCCACTTT	CASSLAGSYNSPLHF
.	few	TRBV4-3	TRBJ2-3	17	TGCGCCAGCAGCCAAGATGGGTCGCGGGGCGTGTCAGATACGCAGTATTTT	CASSQDGSRGVSDTQYF
TRBD2	many	TRBV28	TRBJ2-3	17	TGTGCCAGCAGTTTTTATATAATAGCGGGGATCACAGATACGCAGTATTTT	CASSFYIIAGITDTQYF
TRBD1	.	TRBV27	TRBJ2-7	14	TGTGCCACCACAAGACAGGGGGCAGGCGACGAGCAGTACTTC	CATTRQGAGDEQYF
.	many	TRBV20-1	TRBJ2-7	11	TGCAGTGCTATCAGGCAATACGAGCAGTACTTC	CSAIRQYEQYF
TRBD1	few	TRBV6-2/TRBV6-3	TRBJ2-7	16	TGTGCCAGCTTCGAACCGGGACAGGGGTCGGGGTACGAGCAGTACTTC	CASFEPGQGSGYEQYF
.	few	TRBV15	TRBJ2-5	14	TGTGCCACCAGCGGGGGCCACGCACAAGAGACCCAGTACTTC	CATSGGHAQETQYF
TRBD1	.	TRBV4-3	TRBJ2-7	16	TGCGCCAGCAGCCAGCTGGGACAGGGGAGAAGGAACGAGCAGTACTTC	CASSQLGQGRRNEQYF
.	.	TRBV6-2/TRBV6-3	TRBJ2-1	18	TGTGCCAGCAGTTACTCGATTCGAGGTGTCGACCCCCCGGGTGAGCAGTTCTTC	CASSYSIRGVDPPGEQFF
.	.	TRBV4-3	TRBJ2-1	14	TGCGCCAGCAGCAAAGAGGTCAGCTACAATTTGCAGTTCTTC	CASSKEVSYNLQFF
TRBD2	many	TRBV7-6	TRBJ2-3	16	TGTGCCAGCAGTAGACTAGCGGGAGGGAAGGGCGATACGCAGTATTTT	CASSRLAGGKGDTQYF
.	many	TRBV4-3	TRBJ2-2	15	TGCGCCAGCAGCCAAGAGGCAGGGAACACCGGGGAGCTGTTTTTT	CASSQEAGNTGELFF
TRBD2	few	TRBV12-3/TRBV12-4	TRBJ2-6	18	TGTGCCAGCAGTACCACCTGGGGCGGGGGCTCTGGGGCCAACGTCCTGACTTTC	CASSTTWGGGSGANVLTF